This TCR beta chain is drawn from a study of read filtering for tumor transcriptome and immune sequencing. In the study overall: Transcriptome libraries were built from DNase-treated RNA. RNA-seq yielded only about 75 to 1,300 TCR reads, IR-seq about 4.05 to 11 million. Study-wide results and caveats: Compared with RNA-seq, IR-seq gave much higher clonotype depth and reliability.

The CDR3 runs 15 residues. Trimming at V came to 2 bases and at J to 5 bases, leaving 5 bases not matched to a gene. Germline CDR1 is SGHTA and CDR2 is FQGNSA. At the time of active disease, bone marrow was collected from every patient. This clonotype was recorded at least ten times. Its cognate antigen is unknown. The library was built from 400 ng RNA with molecular barcoded adaptors for alpha/delta and beta/gamma chains. Via MiXCR, TCRdb re-called the reads, giving one row per CDR3 protein. There are around 65,000 distinct CDR3 sequences in the sample; about a fifth occur only once, and 11% to 15% lies in the top ten.

The chain couples TRBV7-2 to TRBJ2-5; 10 nucleotides match TRBD2. The receptor's source is a donor older than 35 with multiple myeloma. Sequenced material: a population of CD138-negative cells sorted from bone marrow. CDR3 region: CASSLSGRALETQYF. CDR3 nucleotides: TGTGCCAGCAGCTTAAGCGGGAGGGCCTTGGAGACCCAGTACTTC. The variable domain in full, with the rest retrieved from reference TRBV7-2 and TRBJ2-5, is GAGVSQSPSNKVTEKGKDVELRCDPISGHTALYWYRQSLGQGLEFLIYFQGNSAPDKSGLPSDRFSAERTGGSVSTLTIQRTQQEDSAVYLCASSLSGRALETQYFGPGTRLLVL.